In this sample, the clone carrying this T cell receptor beta chain turned up a few times. This sample was taken from a study of blood T cell repertoires in COVID-19. At the level of the study: PBMCs, B-cell-depleted T cells, or T cells were the source of the cDNA or gDNA that made up the material.

As processed by the authors: Researchers report that nucleated cell counts were estimated from reference gene primer amplification. TCRdb's copy holds only in-frame clones and misses some; the assay was immunoSEQ multiplex PCR. Clone size and V and J calls were adopted from that table, with D and trimming inferred from the DNA. The sample carries roughly 100,000 clones, roughly 85% recorded once. V was shortened by 0 bases and J by 6 bases, with 8 bases between the two germline ends. The CDR3 extends over 13 amino acids. The V gene's germline CDR1 is SEHNR and CDR2 FQNEAQ (reference sequence). This clonotype was obtained from a man aged 50-59 years in a cohort sampled during active COVID-19. The V gene is TRBV7-9, the J gene TRBJ1-2; D might be TRBD1 (5 bases). The sample taken for sequencing was peripheral blood. CDR3 sequence: CASSLAGGDGYTF. The CDR3 DNA follows: TGTGCCAGCAGCTTAGCCGGGGGGGATGGCTACACCTTC.